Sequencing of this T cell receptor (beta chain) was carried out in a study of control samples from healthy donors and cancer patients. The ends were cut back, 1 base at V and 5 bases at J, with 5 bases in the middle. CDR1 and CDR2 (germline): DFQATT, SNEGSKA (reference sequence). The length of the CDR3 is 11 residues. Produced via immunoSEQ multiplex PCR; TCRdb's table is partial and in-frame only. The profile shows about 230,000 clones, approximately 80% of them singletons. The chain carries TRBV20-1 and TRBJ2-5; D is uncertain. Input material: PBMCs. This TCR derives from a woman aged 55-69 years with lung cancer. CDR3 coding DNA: TGCAGTGCTAGAGTTGGGGAGACCCAGTACTTC. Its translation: CSARVGETQYF.